This T cell receptor beta chain was identified during a study of blood T cell repertoires in COVID-19. Study-wide context: Sites in the United States, Italy and Spain provided acute and convalescent COVID-19 samples. T cells, B-cell-depleted T cells, or PBMCs supplied cDNA or gDNA.

Trimming cost V 5 bases and J 5 bases, with 15 bases left between them. This CDR3 region has 15 residues. Germline V gene sequence: CDR1 SEHNR, CDR2 FQNEAQ (reference sequence). In the original analysis: Quantification of nucleated cells was approximated via reference gene primer amplification. The repertoire was sequenced with immunoSEQ multiplex PCR; TCRdb's copy has only in-frame clones and lacks some. V and J calls and clone size come straight from that table; D and trimming were deduced from the DNA. This table holds 30,000 to 45,000 clones, 88% found once. This sequence joins TRBV7-9 and TRBJ2-2; possible D gene TRBD2, 6 bases. The sequence derives from a woman in her 70s with active COVID-19. Sequences were obtained from peripheral blood. The CDR3 loop reads CASSNTTRGTGELFF. CDR3 DNA sequence: TGTGCCAGCAGCAACACGACTAGGGGTACCGGGGAGCTGTTTTTT.